The following is a T cell receptor beta chain sequence with its context. Its antigen is as yet unknown. Profiling relied on immunoSEQ multiplex PCR, and the TCRdb table lists in-frame clones only, not all of them. The sample has around 180,000 clones; about 90% are singletons. The data originate from a study of T cell responses to AZD1222 COVID-19 vaccine. V lost 6 bases and J lost 4; bases outside the gene matches: 7. CDR1 and CDR2 from the germline V gene are SGHNT and YYREEE (reference sequence). This CDR3 region has 14 residues. Regarding the study as a whole: Donors in the cohort were predominantly white British and more often female, and clonal diversity was possibly underestimated. None of the repertoires were sampled until the peak T cell response had passed. At 160-218 and 743-854, vaccine-associated CD4 TCRs were dominant, and they spanned spike.

The input for sequencing was peripheral blood, taken on day 0 of MenACWY control vaccination. V and J are TRBV5-4 and TRBJ1-1, with TRBD1 matching over 9 bases. The sequence was obtained from an adult in good health. The CDR3 here is CASTPTGGSTEAFF. CDR3 bases: TGTGCCAGCACCCCGACAGGGGGGAGCACTGAAGCTTTCTTT.